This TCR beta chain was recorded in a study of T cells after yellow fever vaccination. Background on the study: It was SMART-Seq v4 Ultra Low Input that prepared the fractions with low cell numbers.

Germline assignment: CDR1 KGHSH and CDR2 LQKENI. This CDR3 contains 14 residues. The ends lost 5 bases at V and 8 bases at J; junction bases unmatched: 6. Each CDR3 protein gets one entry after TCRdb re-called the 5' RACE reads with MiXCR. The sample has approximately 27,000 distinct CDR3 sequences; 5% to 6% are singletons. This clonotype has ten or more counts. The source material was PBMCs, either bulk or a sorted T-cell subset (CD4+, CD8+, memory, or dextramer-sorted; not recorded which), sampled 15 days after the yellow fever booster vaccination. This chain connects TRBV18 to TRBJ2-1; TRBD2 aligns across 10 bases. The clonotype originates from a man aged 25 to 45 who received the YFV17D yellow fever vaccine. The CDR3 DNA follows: TGTGCCAGCTCAGTGGGGACTAGCGTGGATGAGCAGTTCTTC. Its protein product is CASSVGTSVDEQFF.